This is a list of T cell receptor beta chains from one sample in a study of control samples from healthy donors and cancer patients. Profiled with immunoSEQ multiplex PCR; TCRdb holds only in-frame clones, not every one. In the table there are 130,000 to 150,000 clones, more than 85% of which are singletons. The specimen was blood. The receptors were sampled from a man aged 30 to 39 in good health. The CDR3 runs from the conserved cysteine through the conserved F or W. The D gene is left open where the match is weak. Size tells how often a clone was seen (once, few, many) or the class of an expanded clone, and some rows leave it out.

D	size	V	J	DNA	CDR3
NA	NA	TRBV27	TRBJ1-5	TGTGCCAGCAGTTTTGATGGCAATCAGCCCCAGCATTTT	CASSFDGNQPQHF
NA	NA	TRBV28	TRBJ1-2	TGTGCCAGCAGACAAGGGGATTACGGCTACACCTTC	CASRQGDYGYTF
NA	NA	TRBV19	TRBJ1-4	TGTGCCAGTAGTATAGGGGGATCGTGGGACGAAAAACTGTTTTTT	CASSIGGSWDEKLFF
TRBD1	few	TRBV10-3	TRBJ2-1	TGTGCCATAACAAGGGACAGTCAAGGGAATGAGCAGTTCTTC	CAITRDSQGNEQFF
TRBD2	NA	TRBV29-1	TRBJ2-1	TGCAGCGTTGAACCAACCCCCTCACTAGCGGGCAACAATGAGCAGTTCTTC	CSVEPTPSLAGNNEQFF
NA	NA	TRBV6-4	TRBJ2-3	TGTGCCAGCAGTGACCCATTGTCTGGGGCATTTCCTCGCACAGATACGCAGTATTTT	CASSDPLSGAFPRTDTQYF
NA	NA	TRBV5-5	TRBJ1-1	TGTGCCAGCAGCTTGCGGGGCTCTGAAGCTTTCTTT	CASSLRGSEAFF
TRBD1	NA	TRBV10-3	TRBJ1-6	TGTGCCATCAGTGATGGACAGGGAGGGAATTCACCCCTCCACTTT	CAISDGQGGNSPLHF
NA	NA	TRBV9	TRBJ2-1	TGTGCCAGCAGCTATTCCCAAAGCTCCTACAATGAGCAGTTCTTC	CASSYSQSSYNEQFF
TRBD1	once	TRBV2	TRBJ1-4	TGTGCCAGCAGTGATCCAGGGGGAAATGAAAAACTGTTTTTT	CASSDPGGNEKLFF
NA	NA	TRBV7-3	TRBJ2-1	TGTGCCAGCAGCTTAAAAGGAGCAGGTCCCTACAATGAGCAGTTCTTC	CASSLKGAGPYNEQFF
NA	NA	TRBV19	TRBJ2-3	TGTGCCAGTAGTATCAACCACGCTAGCACAGATACGCAGTATTTT	CASSINHASTDTQYF
TRBD2	NA	TRBV5-5	TRBJ2-2	TGTGCCAGCAGCGGCGCCGGCGGGGGGGCTGGTAACACCGGGGAGCTGTTTTTT	CASSGAGGGAGNTGELFF
NA	NA	TRBV6-5	TRBJ1-1	TGTGCCAGCAGTTACTCGTCGCCGGGGCTGAACACTGAAGCTTTCTTT	CASSYSSPGLNTEAFF
NA	NA	TRBV7-9	TRBJ2-1	TGTGCCAGCAGCTTACATTTAATAACGTACAATGAGCAGTTCTTC	CASSLHLITYNEQFF
TRBD1	NA	TRBV14	TRBJ1-2	TGTGCCAGCAGCACCCGGGACAGGGGCTATGGCTACACCTTC	CASSTRDRGYGYTF
NA	NA	TRBV21-1	TRBJ2-7	TGTGCCAGCAGCAAAGTAGGCAGCCAGGGGGCCTCCTACGAGCAGTACTTC	CASSKVGSQGASYEQYF
NA	NA	TRBV18	TRBJ2-1	TGTGCCAGCTCGTTAAAGGGGCCCTACAATGAGCAGTTCTTC	CASSLKGPYNEQFF
TRBD2	NA	TRBV28	TRBJ2-3	TGTGCCAGCAGCCCACGGACTAGCGGATCCACAGATACGCAGTATTTT	CASSPRTSGSTDTQYF
NA	NA	TRBV19	TRBJ1-1	TGTGCCAGTAGTATAGACCGACAGGAGAGCGCTGAAGCTTTCTTT	CASSIDRQESAEAFF
NA	NA	TRBV6-4	TRBJ2-2	TGTGCCAGCAGTGACTCTGCGGTTAACACCGGGGAGCTGTTTTTT	CASSDSAVNTGELFF
NA	NA	TRBV28	TRBJ1-2	TGTGCCAGCAGTTTGGACAGTTTTTCCCCTTATGGCTACACCTTC	CASSLDSFSPYGYTF
NA	few	TRBV2	TRBJ1-5	TGTGCCAGCAGGGGGGAGTCTTTTTATAGCAATCAGCCCCAGCATTTT	CASRGESFYSNQPQHF
NA	NA	TRBV19	TRBJ1-6	TGTGCCAGTAGTATGCCTGGGACCAATTCACCCCTCCACTTT	CASSMPGTNSPLHF
NA	NA	TRBV27	TRBJ1-6	TGTGCCAGCAGCGATCTATCGTATAATTCACCCCTCCACTTT	CASSDLSYNSPLHF
NA	NA	TRBV7-2	TRBJ1-5	TGTGCCAGCAGCTCCGACATGCTAGGCAATCAGCCCCAGCATTTT	CASSSDMLGNQPQHF
NA	NA	TRBV28	TRBJ1-1	TGTGCCAGCAGTTTTCCGGGGAACACTGGAGCTTTCTTT	CASSFPGNTGAFF
NA	NA	TRBV9	TRBJ1-2	TGTGCCAGCAGCGTAGGGTGGGGAGGGGATGGCTACACCTTC	CASSVGWGGDGYTF
TRBD1	NA	TRBV24-1	TRBJ2-7	TGTGCCACCAGTGATCAGGACAGGGCTTCCTACGAGCAGTACTTC	CATSDQDRASYEQYF
NA	NA	TRBV19	TRBJ2-3	TGTGCCAGTAGTATAGCAGGGGGGCGCGGAGATACGCAGTATTTT	CASSIAGGRGDTQYF
TRBD1	NA	TRBV5-5	TRBJ1-2	TGTGCCAGCAGCCAGACAGGGATAGGGGAGGGTCCCTCCGGCTACACCTTC	CASSQTGIGEGPSGYTF
NA	NA	TRBV19	TRBJ1-4	TGTGCCAGTAGTATTACCCTTCAGGGAGAAAAACTGTTTTTT	CASSITLQGEKLFF
NA	NA	TRBV3-1/TRBV3-2	TRBJ2-7	TGTGCCAGCAGTGCGGGGGCGGCCCCCCGACAGTACTTC	CASSAGAAPRQYF
TRBD2	NA	TRBV4-1	TRBJ2-1	TGCGCCAGCTCTCCCAATCTAGCGGGGATGTACAATGAGCAGTTCTTC	CASSPNLAGMYNEQFF
NA	NA	TRBV19	TRBJ1-1	TGTGCCAGTATTAGGACGGACGGCCCAATAGAAGCTTTCTTT	CASIRTDGPIEAFF
TRBD1	NA	TRBV18	TRBJ2-1	TGTGCCAGCTCATCCCGACAGGGCGATGAGCAGTTCTTC	CASSSRQGDEQFF
TRBD1	NA	TRBV6-5	TRBJ2-7	TGTGCCAGCAGAAAGACAGGGCCCGGGGAGCAGTACTTC	CASRKTGPGEQYF
NA	NA	TRBV5-1	TRBJ1-6	TGCGCCAGCAATCTTCGGGAGAATTCACCCCTCCACTTT	CASNLRENSPLHF
NA	NA	TRBV5-5	TRBJ1-5	TGTGCCAGCGGATCCTCGGGTTCCCAGCCCCAGCATTTT	CASGSSGSQPQHF
TRBD1	NA	TRBV19	TRBJ2-7	TGTGCCAGTAGTGACAGGGGGAGTCCCTACGAGCAGTACTTC	CASSDRGSPYEQYF
NA	NA	TRBV27	TRBJ1-2	TGTGCCAGCAGCAGTACCCAGGGGACGGACTATGGCTACACCTTC	CASSSTQGTDYGYTF
NA	NA	TRBV18	TRBJ2-2	TGTGCCAGCTCACCACCGAACAGAAACACCGGGGAGCTGTTTTTT	CASSPPNRNTGELFF
TRBD2	NA	TRBV29-1	TRBJ2-2	TGCAGCGTTGAAGACCTAGCGGGGGGGTACACCGGGGAGCTGTTTTTT	CSVEDLAGGYTGELFF
NA	once	TRBV7-3	TRBJ2-1	TGTGCCAGCAGCCCCGTTAGCGTGAATGAGCAGTTCTTC	CASSPVSVNEQFF
NA	NA	TRBV30	TRBJ2-7	TGTGCCTGGAGTGTAGATTTGTCTGAGCAGTACTTC	CAWSVDLSEQYF